This entry is about one TCR beta chain. Its antigen is not identified. The amount of total RNA extracted per sample was at least 5 micrograms. This specimen belongs to a study of blood T cells in healthy people across ages. Study-wide points: Diversity figures derived from one million T cells were judged to underestimate the true value.

With a J-beta primer mix and a sample-barcoded 5' primer, a second PCR ran roughly 6 to 11 cycles. Each of the cDNA molecules was tagged by a template-switch adaptor with 12 random nucleotides. Every sample returned 3 million or more CDR3-containing paired-end reads. MiXCR was run by TCRdb on the 5' RACE reads, yielding one entry per CDR3 protein. The sample records 1.5 million to 2 million distinct CDR3 sequences, 49% being singletons. This CDR3 has 13 residues. Per the germline V gene, CDR1 is MNHEY and CDR2 is SVGAGI. With 6 bases removed from V and 6 bases from J, the gap between germline ends came to 15 bases.

The chain recombines TRBV6-5 with TRBJ2-7, with D uncertain. Sequencing was performed on blood. The receptor was isolated from a woman aged 40-49 years in good health. CDR3 sequence (DNA): TGTGCCAGCAGGCCCTACTTATATATCGAGCAGTACTTC. Translated: CASRPYLYIEQYF.